This T cell receptor beta chain was sequenced during a study of CD8 T cells in ankylosing spondylitis. Study observations and caveats: Within ankylosing spondylitis blood, a TCR beta motif made up of eight or nine highly homologous variants appeared to be characteristic. In ankylosing spondylitis patients, matched synovial fluid reportedly showed significant enrichment of disease-linked clones. Disease-linked clones proved CD8+ and comparatively uncommon in peripheral blood.

This clonotype was counted many times. Its antigen is as yet unknown. Researchers built TCR beta libraries using quantitative 5'-RACE with molecular barcodes. Each CDR3 protein is one row after TCRdb ran MiXCR on the 5' RACE reads. The sample contains about 240,000 distinct CDR3 sequences, 8% to 10% of which appear only once. This sequence was found in a female donor with ankylosing spondylitis or in good health (not recorded which). The sample taken for sequencing was blood, either unsorted or a sorted T cell fraction (not recorded which).

The CDR3 sequence is CSLWTQDSYEQYF. The CDR3 DNA is TGCAGCCTCTGGACTCAGGATTCCTACGAGCAGTACTTC. The gene calls are TRBV20-1 and TRBJ2-7, with a weak D call TRBD2 (5 bases). The length of the CDR3 is 13 residues. Looked up from germline, CDR1 is DFQATT and CDR2 is SNEGSKA (reference sequence).